This passage covers 19 T cell receptor beta chains from one sample sequenced in a study of blood T cell repertoires in COVID-19 (dated by TCRdb to 2020 to 2022). The method behind the library was the immunoSEQ multiplex PCR assay. This immuneACCESS table, as held by TCRdb, lists in-frame sequences with V and J called but not all clones. Of the missing ones, under half trace to an unresolved V gene in checked studies; the others have no known cause. The sample has under 300,000 clones on record, 70% to 85% of them singletons. The ten most abundant clones make up 4% to 6% of the sample. The material sequenced was peripheral blood. The receptor source for this set is a woman older than 75 with active or convalescent COVID-19.

This clone appeared once. The V gene is TRBV3-1 (or the pseudogene TRBV3-2), the J gene TRBJ2-1; possibly TRBD2 for D (6 bases). CDR1 is LGHDT and CDR2 is YNNKEL in the germline V gene (reference sequence). Deletions cut 6 bases from V and 7 bases from J, with 10 bases between. CDR3 length equals 12 residues. The CDR3 spells CASSHGGNEQFF. The CDR3 DNA reads TGTGCCAGCAGTCATGGGGGGAATGAGCAGTTCTTC.

V usage is TRBV3-1 (or the pseudogene TRBV3-2) and J usage is TRBJ1-4; perhaps TRBD1 as D (5 bases). V was clipped by 1 base and J by 7 bases, with 13 bases between them. The CDR3 is made up of 15 amino acids. Per the germline V gene, CDR1 is LGHDT and CDR2 is YNNKEL (reference sequence). CDR3 nucleotides: TGTGCCAGCAGCCAAGTTGTTAGGGGTGGTGAAAAACTGTTTTTT. It translates to CASSQVVRGGEKLFF.

The chain uses TRBV5-6 and TRBJ1-2, with TRBD1 matching over 7 bases. The CDR3 length is 17 residues. Germline trimming cut 6 bases from V and 4 bases from J; bases unmatched to any gene: 18. The germline V gene encodes CDR1 SGHDT and CDR2 YYEEEE. CDR3 protein: CASNFLLDRRDSYGYTF. Written as DNA, the CDR3 is TGTGCCAGCAACTTCTTGTTAGACCGGAGGGACAGCTATGGCTACACCTTC. Full variable domain (missing parts from reference TRBV5-6 and TRBJ1-2): DAGVTQSPTHLIKTRGQQVTLRCSPKSGHDTVSWYQQALGQGPQFIFQYYEEEERQRGNFPDRFSGHQFPNYSSELNVNALLLGDSALYLCASNFLLDRRDSYGYTFGSGTRLTVV.

This CDR3 is CASSIGSTGLTHSNQPQHF. For the CDR3, the DNA is TGTGCCAGTAGTATAGGATCGACAGGGCTAACACATAGCAATCAGCCCCAGCATTTT. The chain recombines TRBV19 with TRBJ1-5; TRBD1 agrees at 7 bases. The CDR3 covers 19 residues. The J segment lost 0 bases and the V segment lost 1 base, leaving 12 bases of the junction unmatched. Per germline, CDR1 LNHDA and CDR2 SQIVND (reference sequence).

The chain carries TRBV19 and TRBJ2-2; the match to TRBD2 covers 10 bases. This CDR3 has 14 amino acids. Germline CDR1 is LNHDA and CDR2 is SQIVND (reference sequence). V shed 7 bases, J shed 6 bases, and the junction held 5 bases outside the gene matches. CDR3 bases: TGTGCCAGTATGAGCGGGAGGGCCGCCGGGGAGCTGTTTTTT. Protein sequence: CASMSGRAAGELFF.

V is TRBV24-1 and J is TRBJ2-7; D gene ambiguous. V shed 2 bases and J shed 3 bases, with 10 bases lying between them. The CDR3 sequence is 14 residues long. The germline gives CDR1 KGHDR, CDR2 SFDVKD. The CDR3 nucleotides are TGTGCCACCAGTGATTCCGGGTTTTACTACGAGCAGTACTTC. Protein: CATSDSGFYYEQYF.

V and J are TRBV30 and TRBJ1-4; D not certain. From germline, CDR1 is GTSNPN and CDR2 SVGIG (reference sequence). The CDR3 consists of 11 residues. The CDR3 bases are TGTGCTGGCGGACGGGGTGAAAAACTGTTTTTT. Translation: CAGGRGEKLFF.

The rearrangement joins TRBV6-5 to TRBJ2-1; TRBD2 is a possible D gene (5 bases). This CDR3 region has 14 residues. V lost 8 bases and J lost 6, with 17 bases in between. Germline V gives CDR1 MNHEY, CDR2 SVGAGI. In nucleotides, the CDR3 is TGTGCCAGCTCCAGCGCGCGGGTCGGCAATGAGCAGTTCTTC. The encoded protein is CASSSARVGNEQFF.

This sequence joins TRBV6-1 and TRBJ1-1; weak D call: TRBD1 (6 bases). The CDR3 runs to 14 residues. CDR1 is MNHNS and CDR2 is SASEGT in the germline V gene. V dropped 3 bases and J dropped 0 bases, with 8 bases sitting between them. DNA of the CDR3: TGTGCCAGCAGTGATTGGGGGCTGAACACTGAAGCTTTCTTT. This encodes CASSDWGLNTEAFF.

This clone was detected many times. J is TRBJ2-3 and V is TRBV28; a weak D match, TRBD2 (5 bases). V was clipped by 6 bases and J by 4 bases, with 14 bases between them. Germline V gene data show CDR1 as MDHEN and CDR2 as SYDVKM. The CDR3 consists of 14 residues. The CDR3 here is CASSNGLAADTQYF. In DNA form, the CDR3 reads TGTGCCAGCAGCAACGGACTCGCCGCAGATACGCAGTATTTT.

The genes are TRBV11-2 and TRBJ2-1; weak D call: TRBD1 (5 bases). Germline assignment: CDR1 SGHAT and CDR2 FQNNGV. The CDR3 totals 13 residues. V lost 1 base to trimming and J lost 5 bases, with 6 bases between them. The CDR3 spells CASSLGRDNEQFF. In DNA form, the CDR3 reads TGTGCCAGCAGCTTAGGCAGGGACAATGAGCAGTTCTTC.

The genes are TRBV6-1 and TRBJ2-1; 7 bases align to TRBD1. V lost 2 bases, J lost 6 bases, and 4 bases stayed unmatched. Germline V gives CDR1 MNHNS, CDR2 SASEGT. The CDR3 runs to 14 residues. CDR3 nucleotides: TGTGCCAGCAGTGAATTCCAGGGGGTCAATGAGCAGTTCTTC. It specifies CASSEFQGVNEQFF.

The V and J genes are TRBV28 and TRBJ2-1, with 9 bases matching TRBD1. The V segment lost 5 bases and the J segment 7 bases; nucleotides outside the gene matches: 9. The CDR3 contains 15 residues. Germline V gene lookup returns CDR1 MDHEN and CDR2 SYDVKM. This CDR3 is CASSLGGQGSNEQFF. The CDR3 nucleotides read TGTGCCAGCAGTCTTGGGGGACAGGGTTCAAATGAGCAGTTCTTC.

Worth noting for this clone: Other DNA variants within this sample encode the same CDR3. V gene TRBV5-1 combines with J gene TRBJ2-2; tentatively, D is TRBD1 (6 bases). V was pared by 4 bases and J by 5 bases, with 12 bases between. From germline, CDR1 is SGHRS and CDR2 YFSETQ. This CDR3 comprises 14 residues. CDR3: CASSLDRPTGELFF. The CDR3 region has the DNA TGCGCCAGCAGCCTTGACAGGCCAACCGGGGAGCTGTTTTTT.

The chain employs TRBV5-1 and TRBJ1-6; a possible D gene is TRBD1 (5 bases). The germline V and J ends were trimmed by 0 bases and 9 bases, with 10 bases remaining between them. CDR3 length: 14 residues. Germline-derived CDR1 and CDR2 are SGHRS and YFSETQ. The CDR3: CASSLGGESSPLHF. The CDR3 DNA sequence: TGCGCCAGCAGCTTGGGGGGCGAGAGTTCACCCCTCCACTTT.

In its sample, this clone was seen once. The chain uses TRBV7-9 and TRBJ1-6, with a possible D match to TRBD1 (5 bases). The CDR3 has 16 residues. Deletions cut 0 bases from V and 12 bases from J, with 18 bases between. Germline V CDR1 and CDR2: SEHNR, FQNEAQ (reference sequence). CDR3 protein: CASSLALADSSLPLHF. CDR3 coding DNA: TGTGCCAGCAGCTTAGCCTTAGCTGACAGCTCTCTACCCCTCCACTTT.

The J gene is TRBJ1-2, the V gene TRBV4-1; TRBD1 matches 7 bases. Germline V lookup: CDR1 MGHRA, CDR2 YSYEKL. Losses at the gene ends were 1 base for V and 6 bases for J; bases not matched to a gene: 14. The CDR3 length is 17 residues. CDR3 loop: CASSQVGGQPLLNGYTF. In DNA form, the CDR3 reads TGCGCCAGCAGCCAAGTCGGGGGACAGCCGCTTTTAAATGGCTACACCTTC.

The rearrangement uses TRBV5-1 and TRBJ1-1; 8 bases map to TRBD1. Per germline, CDR1 SGHRS and CDR2 YFSETQ. This CDR3 region has 16 residues. V lost 0 bases to trimming and J lost 4 bases; unmatched junction nucleotides: 8. The CDR3 sequence is CASSLGTGYYGTEAFF. The CDR3 DNA reads as TGCGCCAGCAGCTTGGGGACAGGGTATTACGGCACTGAAGCTTTCTTT.

This clone was picked up a small number of times. V and J are TRBV29-1 and TRBJ1-1; 7 positions agree with TRBD1. This CDR3 is built from 12 residues. In germline, CDR1 is SQVTM, CDR2 ANQGSEA. Trimming took 6 bases from V and 3 from J; bases not matched to a gene: 4. CDR3 loop: CSVRRGDTEAFF. The DNA for the CDR3 is TGCAGCGTACGCAGGGGGGACACTGAAGCTTTCTTT.